This T cell receptor beta chain is from a study of OX40 agonist ivuxolimab in advanced cancers. Repertoires were generated with immunoSEQ multiplex PCR, while TCRdb's copy carries only in-frame clones and drops some. Of about 53,000 clones listed, roughly 84% are singletons. The CDR3 spans 14 residues. V was cut by 0 bases and J by 0 bases, with 5 bases left in between. CDR1 and CDR2 from the germline V gene are SGDLS and YYNGEE. The V call is TRBV9, the J call TRBJ2-3, with D unclear. This sample comprised CD4+ or CD8+ T cells sorted from blood, obtained in a trial of the OX40 agonist ivuxolimab. The sequence came from an adult with an advanced solid tumor such as melanoma, head and neck, liver or kidney cancer. The CDR3 DNA sequence: TGTGCCAGCAGCGTAGGCCCAAGCACAGATACGCAGTATTTT. Protein sequence: CASSVGPSTDTQYF.